A selection of T cell receptor beta chains follows, all from one sample in a study of molecular identifiers for immune sequencing clone quantification. Each CDR3 protein is one row after TCRdb ran MiXCR on the PCR reads. The sample contains fewer than 350,000 distinct CDR3 sequences, about 23% of which appear only once. Sequencing was performed on naive CD8+ T cells from blood, with Jurkat cell RNA spiked in. These TCRs come from a human donor in good health. Some libraries in this study had Jurkat cell RNA spiked in. Both conserved end residues are part of each CDR3. The D gene is left open where the match is weak. Clone size is shown for a subset of rows, as once, few, many or a class of expanded clone.

TRBJ2-2,NA,TRBV20-1,15,many,TGCAGTGCTAGAGATCAGGGCTCGGGCACCGGGGAGCTGTTTTTT,CSARDQGSGTGELFF
TRBJ1-6,NA,TRBV20-1,18,NA,TGCAGTGCGACGAGAAGGACAAGCCGTTACTCCTATAATTCACCCCTCCACTTT,CSATRRTSRYSYNSPLHF
TRBJ2-7,TRBD1,TRBV12-3/TRBV12-4,14,many,TGTGCCAGCAGCCCCGCCCAGGGGGCCTACGAGCAGTACTTC,CASSPAQGAYEQYF
TRBJ1-1,NA,TRBV28,14,NA,TGTGCCAGCAGCCAGGACGACTGGGACACTGAAGCTTTCTTT,CASSQDDWDTEAFF
TRBJ2-5,NA,TRBV7-9,17,NA,TGTGCCAGCAGCTTAACTAGCTCAGACCTGAGAGGAGAGACCCAGTACTTC,CASSLTSSDLRGETQYF
TRBJ2-1,TRBD2,TRBV24-1,15,NA,TGTGCCACCAGTGCGAAGCGGGAGCCCTACAATGCGCAGTTCTTC,CATSAKREPYNAQFF
TRBJ2-1,TRBD2,TRBV13,15,few,TGTGCCAGCAGCCCGAGGACTAGCGGGTTGTATGAGCAGTTCTTC,CASSPRTSGLYEQFF
TRBJ2-3,TRBD2,TRBV13,16,few,TGTGCCAGCAGCTTTGGGACTAAACCCAACACAGATACGCAGTATTTT,CASSFGTKPNTDTQYF
TRBJ2-7,NA,TRBV19,14,NA,TGTGCCAATAGTACTCGGGGCCCCATCTACGAGCAGTACTTC,CANSTRGPIYEQYF
TRBJ2-3,NA,TRBV29-1,11,many,TGCAGCGCCGTAGGGGTGGATACGCAGTATTTT,CSAVGVDTQYF
TRBJ2-7,NA,TRBV5-6,13,NA,TGTGCCAGCAGCTTGTGTCCGCCTTACGAGCAGTACTTC,CASSLCPPYEQYF
TRBJ2-3,NA,TRBV12-3/TRBV12-4,15,NA,TGTGCCAGCCGCAATCTGCCCGGGGGCACAGATACGCAGTATTTT,CASRNLPGGTDTQYF
TRBJ2-7,TRBD1,TRBV20-1,13,many,TGCAGTGCCCATGGCGGGACAGGGTACGAGCAGTACTTC,CSAHGGTGYEQYF
TRBJ2-7,NA,TRBV12-3/TRBV12-4,12,many,TGTGCCAGCAGTTCCTCGGACGACGAGCAGTACTTC,CASSSSDDEQYF
TRBJ1-5,NA,TRBV4-1,13,few,TGCGCCAGCAGCCAAGATGATGGCAGGCCCCAGCATTTT,CASSQDDGRPQHF
TRBJ1-4,NA,TRBV4-1,16,NA,TGCGCCAGCAGCCCCCAGGGTGGGGGCGCTAATGAAAAACTGTTTTTT,CASSPQGGGANEKLFF
TRBJ1-5,NA,TRBV28,16,NA,TGTGCCAGCACTAAGGAGGGGACTAGGAGCAATCAGCCCCAGCATTTT,CASTKEGTRSNQPQHF
TRBJ1-5,NA,TRBV2,15,NA,TGTGCCAGCAGTGATAACAGCAATAGCAATCAGCCCCAGCATTTT,CASSDNSNSNQPQHF
TRBJ2-5,TRBD2,TRBV6-2/TRBV6-3,22,NA,TGTGCCAGCAGTTACGAGGCGAGCGGGGGAATTTACCTAACGTCCTTCCAAGAGACCCAGTACTTC,CASSYEASGGIYLTSFQETQYF
TRBJ2-1,TRBD2,TRBV6-5,15,many,TGTGCCAGCGGGAACCTCCCGGGAGGGGGCAATGAGCAGTTCTTC,CASGNLPGGGNEQFF
TRBJ2-7,NA,TRBV7-9,13,many,TGTGCCAGCAGCACCCCGACTGCCTACGAGCAGTACTTC,CASSTPTAYEQYF
TRBJ2-7,TRBD2,TRBV6-2/TRBV6-3,14,NA,TGTGCCAGCGGTAGCGGGAGAAGTTCTTACGAGCAGTACTTC,CASGSGRSSYEQYF